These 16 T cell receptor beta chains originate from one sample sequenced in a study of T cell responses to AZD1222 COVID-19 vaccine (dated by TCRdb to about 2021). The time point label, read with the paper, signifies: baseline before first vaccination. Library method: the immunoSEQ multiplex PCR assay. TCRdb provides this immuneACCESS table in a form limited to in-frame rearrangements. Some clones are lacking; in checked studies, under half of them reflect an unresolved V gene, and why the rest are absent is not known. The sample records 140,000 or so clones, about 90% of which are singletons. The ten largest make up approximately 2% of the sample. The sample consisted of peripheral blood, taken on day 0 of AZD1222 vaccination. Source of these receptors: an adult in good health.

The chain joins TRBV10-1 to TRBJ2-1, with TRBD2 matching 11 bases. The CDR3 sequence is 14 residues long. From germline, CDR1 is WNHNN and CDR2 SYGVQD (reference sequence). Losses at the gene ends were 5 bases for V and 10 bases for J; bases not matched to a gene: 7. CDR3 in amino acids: CASSISGGAGEQFF. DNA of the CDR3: TGCGCCAGCAGTATTAGCGGGGGGGCCGGGGAGCAGTTCTTC.

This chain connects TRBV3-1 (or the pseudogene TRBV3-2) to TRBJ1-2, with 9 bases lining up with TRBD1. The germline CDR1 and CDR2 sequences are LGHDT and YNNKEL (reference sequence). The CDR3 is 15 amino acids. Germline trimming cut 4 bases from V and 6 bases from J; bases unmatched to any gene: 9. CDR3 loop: CASSPLAGTGNGYTF. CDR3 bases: TGTGCCAGCAGCCCCTTAGCCGGGACAGGGAATGGCTACACCTTC.

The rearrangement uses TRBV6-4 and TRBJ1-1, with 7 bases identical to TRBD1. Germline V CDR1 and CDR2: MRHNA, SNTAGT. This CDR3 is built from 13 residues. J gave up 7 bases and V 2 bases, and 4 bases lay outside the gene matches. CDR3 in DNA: TGTGCCAGCAGTGACGAGACAGGGAGTGAAGCTTTCTTT. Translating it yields CASSDETGSEAFF.

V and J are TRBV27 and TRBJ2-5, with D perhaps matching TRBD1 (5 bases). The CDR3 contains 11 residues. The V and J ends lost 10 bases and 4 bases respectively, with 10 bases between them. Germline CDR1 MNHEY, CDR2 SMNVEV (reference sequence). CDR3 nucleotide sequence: TGTGCCACCCCAAGGGGAGAGACCCAGTACTTC. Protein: CATPRGETQYF.

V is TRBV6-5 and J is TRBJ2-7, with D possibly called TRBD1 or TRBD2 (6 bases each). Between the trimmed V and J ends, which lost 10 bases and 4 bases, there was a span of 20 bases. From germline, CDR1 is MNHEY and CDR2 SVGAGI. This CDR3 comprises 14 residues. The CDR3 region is CATFDVGGTYEQYF. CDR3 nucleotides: TGTGCCACCTTTGATGTGGGGGGCACATACGAGCAGTACTTC.

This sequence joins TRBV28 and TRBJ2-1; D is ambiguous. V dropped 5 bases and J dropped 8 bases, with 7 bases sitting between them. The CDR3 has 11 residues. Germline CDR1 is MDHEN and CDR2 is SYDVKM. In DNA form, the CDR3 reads TGTGCCAGCAGTCCCCTATATGAGCAGTTCTTC. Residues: CASSPLYEQFF.

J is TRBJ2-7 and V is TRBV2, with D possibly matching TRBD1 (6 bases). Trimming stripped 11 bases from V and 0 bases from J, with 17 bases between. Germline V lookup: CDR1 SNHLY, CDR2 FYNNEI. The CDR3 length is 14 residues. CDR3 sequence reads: CAASFTGSSYEQYF. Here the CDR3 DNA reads TGTGCCGCGTCTTTTACAGGGAGCTCCTACGAGCAGTACTTC.

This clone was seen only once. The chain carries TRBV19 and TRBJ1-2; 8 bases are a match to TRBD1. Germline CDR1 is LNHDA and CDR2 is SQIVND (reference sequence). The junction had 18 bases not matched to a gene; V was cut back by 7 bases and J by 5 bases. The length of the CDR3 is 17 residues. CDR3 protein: CASTRSGQEMLAYGYTF. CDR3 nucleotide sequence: TGTGCCAGTACAAGATCGGGACAGGAAATGTTGGCGTATGGCTACACCTTC.

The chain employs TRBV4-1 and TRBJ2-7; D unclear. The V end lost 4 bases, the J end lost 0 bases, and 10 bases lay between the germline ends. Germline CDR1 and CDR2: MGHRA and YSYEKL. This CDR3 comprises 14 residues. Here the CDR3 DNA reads TGCGCCAGCAGCCCTCAGATGAGCTCCTACGAGCAGTACTTC. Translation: CASSPQMSSYEQYF.

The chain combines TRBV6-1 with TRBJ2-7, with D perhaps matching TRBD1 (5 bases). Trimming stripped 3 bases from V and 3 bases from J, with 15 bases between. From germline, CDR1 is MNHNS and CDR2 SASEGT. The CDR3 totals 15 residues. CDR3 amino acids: CASSDLQGAYYEQYF. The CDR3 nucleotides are TGTGCCAGCAGTGACCTTCAGGGTGCATACTACGAGCAGTACTTC.

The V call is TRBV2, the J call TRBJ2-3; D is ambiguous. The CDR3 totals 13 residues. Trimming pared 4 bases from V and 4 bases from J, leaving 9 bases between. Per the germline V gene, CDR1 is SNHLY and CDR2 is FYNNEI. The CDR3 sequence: CASSGVGADTQYF. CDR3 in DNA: TGTGCCAGCAGTGGAGTGGGTGCAGATACGCAGTATTTT.

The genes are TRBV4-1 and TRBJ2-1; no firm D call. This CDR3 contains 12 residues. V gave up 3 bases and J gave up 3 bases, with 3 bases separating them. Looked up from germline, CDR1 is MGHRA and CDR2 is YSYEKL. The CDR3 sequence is CASSQGYNEQFF. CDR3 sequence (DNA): TGCGCCAGCAGCCAGGGCTACAATGAGCAGTTCTTC.

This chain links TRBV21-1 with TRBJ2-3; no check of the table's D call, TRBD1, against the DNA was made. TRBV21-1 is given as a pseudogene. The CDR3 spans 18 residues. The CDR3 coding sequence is TGTGCCAGCAGCCCTGACAGGGGAGGCCAGGGGGGCACAGATACGCAGTATTTT. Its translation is CASSPDRGGQGGTDTQYF.

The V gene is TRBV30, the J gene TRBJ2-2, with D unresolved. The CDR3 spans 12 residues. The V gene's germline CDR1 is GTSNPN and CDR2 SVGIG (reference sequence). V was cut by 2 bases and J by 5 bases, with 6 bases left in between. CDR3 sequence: CAWSFGTGELFF. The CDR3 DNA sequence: TGTGCCTGGAGTTTTGGGACCGGGGAGCTGTTTTTT.

The CDR3 coding sequence is TGTGCCAGCAGCTTAGTGTCTGCATCTGGCTACACCTTC. Translation gives CASSLVSASGYTF. The V call is TRBV7-2, the J call TRBJ1-2; no clear D. V was pared by 1 base and J by 7 bases, with 10 bases between. The CDR3 has 13 amino acids. CDR1 and CDR2 from the germline V gene are SGHTA and FQGNSA.

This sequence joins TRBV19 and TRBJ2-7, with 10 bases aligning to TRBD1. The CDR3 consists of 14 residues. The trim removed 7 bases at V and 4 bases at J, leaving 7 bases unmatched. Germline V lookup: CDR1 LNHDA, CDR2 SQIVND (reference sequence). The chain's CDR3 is CASTPGGQGYEQYF. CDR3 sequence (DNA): TGTGCCAGTACCCCAGGGGGACAGGGGTACGAGCAGTACTTC. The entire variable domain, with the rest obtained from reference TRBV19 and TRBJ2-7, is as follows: DGGITQSPKYLFRKEGQNVTLSCEQNLNHDAMYWYRQDPGQGLRLIYYSQIVNDFQKGDIAEGYSVSREKKESFPLTVTSAQKNPTAFYLCASTPGGQGYEQYFGPGTRLTVT.